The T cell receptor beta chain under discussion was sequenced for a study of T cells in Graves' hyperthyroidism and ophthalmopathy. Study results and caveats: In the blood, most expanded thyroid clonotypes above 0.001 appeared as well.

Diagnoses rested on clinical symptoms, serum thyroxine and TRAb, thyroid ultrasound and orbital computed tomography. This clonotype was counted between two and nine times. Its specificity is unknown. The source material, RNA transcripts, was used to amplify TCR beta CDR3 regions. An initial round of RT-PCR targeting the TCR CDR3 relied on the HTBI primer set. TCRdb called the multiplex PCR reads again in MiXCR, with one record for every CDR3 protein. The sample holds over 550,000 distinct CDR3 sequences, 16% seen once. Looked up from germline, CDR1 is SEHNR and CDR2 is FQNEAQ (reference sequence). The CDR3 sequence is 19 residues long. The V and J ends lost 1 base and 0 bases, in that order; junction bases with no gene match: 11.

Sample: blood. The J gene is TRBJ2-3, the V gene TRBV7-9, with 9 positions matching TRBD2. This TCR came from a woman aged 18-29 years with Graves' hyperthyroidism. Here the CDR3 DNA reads TGTGCCAGCAGCTTAGGGCTAGCGGGGAAACGACGAAGCACAGATACGCAGTATTTT. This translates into CASSLGLAGKRRSTDTQYF. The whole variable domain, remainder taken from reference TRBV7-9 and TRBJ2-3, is DTGVSQNPRHKITKRGQNVTFRCDPISEHNRLYWYRQTLGQGPEFLTYFQNEAQLEKSRLLSDRFSAERPKGSFSTLEIQRTEQGDSAMYLCASSLGLAGKRRSTDTQYFGPGTRLTVL.